This TCR beta chain is from a study of control samples from healthy donors and cancer patients. Libraries were prepared by immunoSEQ multiplex PCR; TCRdb keeps only in-frame clonotypes and omits some of them. The sample includes some 130,000 clones, around 93% of them seen just once. In its sample, this clone was seen once. The TCR comes from a woman in her fifties or sixties in good health. The sample consisted of blood.

DNA for the CDR3: TGTGCCAGCAGCAAAGTTGAGGGGGCCCCCTACGAGCAGTACTTC. It translates to CASSKVEGAPYEQYF. The V call is TRBV21-1, the J call TRBJ2-7; the table assigns TRBD1, which was not confirmed against the DNA. TRBV21-1 counts as a pseudogene. The CDR3 totals 15 residues.